This T cell receptor beta chain was found in a study of cytomegalovirus exposure and HLA in healthy donors. Study background: There were roughly 120 million unique TCR beta sequences, drawn from roughly 200 million T cells, in an earlier analysis.

Study outcomes and limitations: Altogether, some 170 TCR beta chains were recorded as cytomegalovirus-associated.

A note on this clone: Its specificity is not known.

Vbeta (60) and Jbeta (13) primers were used in the PCR. Sequencing used immunoSEQ multiplex PCR; TCRdb keeps in-frame clones, though not all of them. Found here are approximately 110,000 clones, around three quarters of them singletons; the top ten hold roughly 13%. Sequenced sample: PBMCs. This clonotype was obtained from a middle-aged woman in good health and CMV-seropositive.

In DNA form, the CDR3 reads TGTGCCAGCAGTTCCTTCATTTGGACAGGGGGCAGCTATGGCTACACCTTC. It translates to CASSSFIWTGGSYGYTF. This chain links TRBV27 with TRBJ1-2; 11 nucleotides match TRBD1. The CDR3 sequence is 17 residues long. The germline gives CDR1 MNHEY, CDR2 SMNVEV (reference sequence). Trimming at V came to 4 bases and at J to 4 bases, leaving 11 bases not matched to a gene.